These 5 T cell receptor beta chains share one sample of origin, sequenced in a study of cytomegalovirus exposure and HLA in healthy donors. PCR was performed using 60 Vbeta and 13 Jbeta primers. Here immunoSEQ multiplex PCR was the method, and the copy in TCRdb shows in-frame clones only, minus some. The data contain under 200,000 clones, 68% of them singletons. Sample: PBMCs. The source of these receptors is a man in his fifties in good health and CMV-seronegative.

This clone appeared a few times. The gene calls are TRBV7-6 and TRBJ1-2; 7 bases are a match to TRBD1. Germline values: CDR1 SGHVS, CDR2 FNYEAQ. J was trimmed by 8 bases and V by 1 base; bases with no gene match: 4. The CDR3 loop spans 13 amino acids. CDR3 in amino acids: CASSLETGWGYTF. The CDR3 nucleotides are TGTGCCAGCAGCTTAGAGACAGGGTGGGGCTACACCTTC.

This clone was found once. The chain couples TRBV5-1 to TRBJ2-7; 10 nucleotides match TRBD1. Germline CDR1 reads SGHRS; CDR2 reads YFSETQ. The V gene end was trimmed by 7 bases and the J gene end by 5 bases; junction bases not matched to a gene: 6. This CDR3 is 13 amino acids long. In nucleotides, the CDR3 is TGCGCCAGCGGAGGACAGGGGGTCCACGAGCAGTACTTC. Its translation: CASGGQGVHEQYF.

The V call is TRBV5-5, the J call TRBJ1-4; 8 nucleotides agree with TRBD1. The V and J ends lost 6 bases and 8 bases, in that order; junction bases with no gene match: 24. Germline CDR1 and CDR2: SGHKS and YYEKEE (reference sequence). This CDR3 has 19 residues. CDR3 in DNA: TGTGCCAGCACCACAGGGGGAGGGACAGCTAACTCCCGCGGGGAAAAACTGTTTTTT. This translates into CASTTGGGTANSRGEKLFF.

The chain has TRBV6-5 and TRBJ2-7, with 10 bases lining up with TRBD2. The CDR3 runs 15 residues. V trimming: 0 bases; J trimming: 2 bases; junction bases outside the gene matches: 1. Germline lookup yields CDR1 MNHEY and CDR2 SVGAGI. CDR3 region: CASSYSGTSAYEQYF. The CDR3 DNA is TGTGCCAGCAGTTACTCGGGGACTAGCGCCTACGAGCAGTACTTC.

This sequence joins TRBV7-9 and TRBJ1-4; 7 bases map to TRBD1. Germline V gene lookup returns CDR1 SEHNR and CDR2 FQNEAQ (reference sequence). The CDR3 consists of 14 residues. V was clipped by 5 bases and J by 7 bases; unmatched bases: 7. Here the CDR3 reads CASSADRASEKLFF. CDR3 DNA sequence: TGTGCCAGCAGCGCAGACAGGGCGAGTGAAAAACTGTTTTTT.